Below, 20 T cell receptor beta chains from the same sample are listed, as sequenced in a study of blood T cell repertoires in COVID-19. Libraries were prepared by immunoSEQ multiplex PCR; TCRdb keeps only in-frame clonotypes and omits some of them. The data show fewer than 85,000 clones, with about 90% seen just once and approximately 8% held by the top ten. The specimen was peripheral blood. All receptors come from a man aged 50-59 years with active COVID-19.

The chain links TRBV27 to TRBJ2-7; TRBD2 agrees at 7 bases. The V gene's germline CDR1 is MNHEY and CDR2 SMNVEV (reference sequence). The ends lost 4 bases at V and 1 base at J; junction bases unmatched: 7. The CDR3 has 15 amino acids. The CDR3 reads CASSSIMGGSYEQYF. The CDR3 coding sequence is TGTGCCAGCAGTTCCATTATGGGGGGGTCCTACGAGCAGTACTTC.

The gene calls are TRBV6-5 and TRBJ2-4; weak D call: TRBD2 (5 bases). V shed 7 bases and J shed 8 bases, with 15 bases lying between them. CDR1 is MNHEY and CDR2 is SVGAGI in the germline V gene. The CDR3 sequence is 13 residues long. The CDR3, as DNA: TGTGCCAGCAAGCGGCCGGGTTTGGACATTCAGTACTTC. It encodes CASKRPGLDIQYF.

This chain uses TRBV9 with TRBJ2-7; TRBD2 might be the D (5 bases). The CDR3 is 15 amino acids. The V end was cut by 1 base, the J end by 0 bases, with 11 bases between. The germline V gene encodes CDR1 SGDLS and CDR2 YYNGEE. This chain's CDR3 is CASSVYPGISYEQYF. The CDR3 DNA follows: TGTGCCAGCAGCGTATATCCGGGAATCTCCTACGAGCAGTACTTC. Complete variable domain (other parts from reference TRBV9 and TRBJ2-7): DSGVTQTPKHLITATGQRVTLRCSPRSGDLSVYWYQQSLDQGLQFLIQYYNGEERAKGNILERFSAQQFPDLHSELNLSSLELGDSALYFCASSVYPGISYEQYFGPGTRLTVT.

The chain links TRBV9 to TRBJ2-1, with TRBD2 matching 15 bases. The trim removed 0 bases at V and 6 bases at J, leaving 4 bases unmatched. Germline lookup yields CDR1 SGDLS and CDR2 YYNGEE. CDR3 length: 17 amino acids. For the CDR3, the DNA is TGTGCCAGCAGCGTAGCTAGGACTAGCGGGAGGGCCAATGAGCAGTTCTTC. Translated: CASSVARTSGRANEQFF.

This chain connects TRBV7-9 to TRBJ2-1; 7 bases align to TRBD1. Germline assignment: CDR1 SEHNR and CDR2 FQNEAQ (reference sequence). This CDR3 region has 15 residues. With V trimmed by 1 base and J by 2 bases, 2 bases remained unmatched. For the CDR3, the DNA is TGTGCCAGCAGCTTAGTTGGGACAGCCTACAATGAGCAGTTCTTC. Encoded protein: CASSLVGTAYNEQFF.

The rearrangement links TRBV6-4 to TRBJ1-6; TRBD1 is a possible D gene (5 bases). Trimming stripped 2 bases from V and 7 bases from J, with 9 bases between. The CDR3 runs to 14 residues. In germline, CDR1 is MRHNA, CDR2 SNTAGT. The CDR3 DNA reads TGTGCCAGCAGTGACAGGGGAAGGAATTCACCCCTCCACTTT. This codes for CASSDRGRNSPLHF.

This sequence joins TRBV13 and TRBJ1-4; 10 bases line up with TRBD1. The trim removed 4 bases at V and 9 bases at J, leaving 8 bases unmatched. Germline V gene data show CDR1 as PRHDT and CDR2 as FYEKMQ (reference sequence). This CDR3 region has 15 residues. The CDR3 bases are TGTGCCAGCAGCTCAAAAGTGGGACAGGGGCAAAAACTGTTTTTT. As protein: CASSSKVGQGQKLFF. Full variable domain (rest looked up from reference TRBV13 and TRBJ1-4): AAGVIQSPRHLIKEKRETATLKCYPIPRHDTVYWYQQGPGQDPQFLISFYEKMQSDKGSIPDRFSAQQFSDYHSELNMSSLELGDSALYFCASSSKVGQGQKLFFGSGTQLSVL.

This chain joins TRBV6-6 and TRBJ1-5; no clear D. Trimming shortened V by 6 bases and J by 2 bases, and 11 bases separated the two germline ends. The CDR3 length is 14 residues. CDR1 MNHNY and CDR2 SVGAGI come from the germline V gene (reference sequence). The CDR3 DNA reads TGTGCCAGCAGAAAATCGGGAGGCAATCAGCCCCAGCATTTT. Translated, it gives CASRKSGGNQPQHF.

This clone appeared a few times. The chain is built from TRBV5-6 and TRBJ2-1; 8 bases match TRBD2. The CDR3 runs to 15 residues. CDR1 SGHDT and CDR2 YYEEEE come from the germline V gene. With 1 base clipped from V and 7 bases from J, the junction kept 7 bases outside the gene matches. The CDR3 region is CASSLLPGRGNEQFF. In DNA, the CDR3 is TGTGCCAGCAGCTTGTTACCCGGGAGGGGGAATGAGCAGTTCTTC.

The J gene is TRBJ2-2, the V gene TRBV5-1; 10 positions agree with TRBD1. The V gene end was trimmed by 9 bases and the J gene end by 6 bases; junction bases not matched to a gene: 8. The CDR3 has 14 amino acids. Germline CDR1 is SGHRS and CDR2 is YFSETQ. The chain's CDR3 is CATSFGTGAGELFF. CDR3 DNA: TGCGCCACCTCATTTGGGACAGGGGCCGGGGAGCTGTTTTTT. Combining the CDR3 with reference TRBV5-1 and TRBJ2-2 gives the whole variable domain KAGVTQTPRYLIKTRGQQVTLSCSPISGHRSVSWYQQTPGQGLQFLFEYFSETQRNKGNFPGRFSGRQFSNSRSEMNVSTLELGDSALYLCATSFGTGAGELFFGEGSRLTVL.

The V gene is TRBV11-2, the J gene TRBJ2-7; 7 bases match TRBD1. The CDR3 is made up of 12 amino acids. Germline assignment: CDR1 SGHAT and CDR2 FQNNGV. The V and J ends lost 5 bases and 7 bases, in that order; junction bases with no gene match: 5. CDR3 region: CASSPDRAEQYF. CDR3 coding DNA: TGTGCCAGCAGCCCCGACAGGGCTGAGCAGTACTTC.

This clone has just one count. This chain connects TRBV4-2 to TRBJ1-1, with a tentative D call TRBD1 (5 bases). Trimming removed 1 base at V and 4 bases at J, with 13 bases between. This CDR3 contains 15 residues. The germline gives CDR1 LGHNA, CDR2 YNFKEQ. The CDR3 DNA sequence: TGTGCCAGCAGCCAAGTGCAGGGCCCGGGCACTGAAGCTTTCTTT. Translation gives CASSQVQGPGTEAFF.

The chain combines TRBV7-2 with TRBJ2-7; D might be TRBD2 (5 bases). Between the trimmed V and J ends, which lost 4 bases and 3 bases, there was a span of 16 bases. CDR1 is SGHTA and CDR2 is FQGNSA in the germline V gene. The CDR3 sequence is 15 residues long. The chain's CDR3 is CASSSGVSTFYEQYF. CDR3 sequence (DNA): TGTGCCAGCAGCTCCGGGGTCAGTACCTTCTACGAGCAGTACTTC.

The chain carries TRBV18 and TRBJ2-1; TRBD2 aligns across 12 bases. With 1 base clipped from V and 4 bases from J, the junction kept 2 bases outside the gene matches. Per germline, CDR1 KGHSH and CDR2 LQKENI. There are 16 residues in the CDR3. The CDR3 DNA sequence: TGTGCCAGCTCACCACAAGGGACTAGCGGGTACAATGAGCAGTTCTTC. It yields the protein CASSPQGTSGYNEQFF.

The V call is TRBV5-1, the J call TRBJ2-2; tentatively, D is TRBD1 (7 bases). Trimming removed 1 base at V and 2 bases at J, with 18 bases between. The CDR3 runs 18 residues. CDR1 and CDR2 from the germline V gene are SGHRS and YFSETQ. As DNA, the CDR3 is TGCGCCAGCAGCTTGTGGGCAGGGGGGCTGACAAACACCGGGGAGCTGTTTTTT. It encodes CASSLWAGGLTNTGELFF.

The CDR3 nucleotides read TGTGCCAGCAGGGGCGGGAGGGCATCAGACATTCAGTACTTC. Translation: CASRGGRASDIQYF. V is TRBV6-5 and J is TRBJ2-4; 9 nucleotides agree with TRBD2. This CDR3 is 14 amino acids long. Germline V gives CDR1 MNHEY, CDR2 SVGAGI. Unmatched junction bases numbered 8, after V lost 6 bases and J lost 8 bases.

The chain joins TRBV9 to TRBJ2-3, with 7 nucleotides matching TRBD2. The CDR3 consists of 15 residues. The trim removed 6 bases at V and 0 bases at J, leaving 7 bases unmatched. CDR1 is SGDLS and CDR2 is YYNGEE in the germline V gene. Written as DNA, the CDR3 is TGTGCCAGCAACGCGTTTAGCGGGAGCACAGATACGCAGTATTTT. As protein: CASNAFSGSTDTQYF.

This sequence joins TRBV7-9 and TRBJ1-1; D not resolved. In germline, CDR1 is SEHNR, CDR2 FQNEAQ (reference sequence). Trimming took 1 base from V and 1 from J, leaving 10 bases between them. This CDR3 region has 15 residues. DNA of the CDR3: TGTGCCAGCAGCTTAGGTCACCGGGGGAACACTGAAGCTTTCTTT. As protein: CASSLGHRGNTEAFF.

The chain combines TRBV7-8 with TRBJ2-5; perhaps TRBD2 as D (5 bases). This CDR3 region has 14 residues. V was pared by 5 bases and J by 5 bases, with 15 bases between. CDR1 is SGHVS, CDR2 FQNEAQ, per germline. This CDR3 reads CASSPRRTRETQYF. The CDR3 DNA reads as TGTGCCAGCAGCCCCAGGAGGACGAGGGAGACCCAGTACTTC.

The V and J genes are TRBV27 and TRBJ1-4; 7 nucleotides agree with TRBD1. The CDR3 is 13 residues long. Germline assignment: CDR1 MNHEY and CDR2 SMNVEV (reference sequence). V trimming: 8 bases; J trimming: 1 base; junction bases outside the gene matches: 1. In DNA, the CDR3 is TGTGCCAGCCGACAGGGAACTAATGAAAAACTGTTTTTT. Its protein is CASRQGTNEKLFF. Complete variable domain (other parts from reference TRBV27 and TRBJ1-4): EAQVTQNPRYLITVTGKKLTVTCSQNMNHEYMSWYRQDPGLGLRQIYYSMNVEVTDKGDVPEGYKVSRKEKRNFPLILESPSPNQTSLYFCASRQGTNEKLFFGSGTQLSVL.